This T cell receptor beta chain was identified in a study of T cell clonotyping in hematopoietic cell transplantation. The study's findings and limits: Broader posttransplant TCR repertoire diversity was predicted by graft donor and pretransplant recipient Inverse Simpson Index values. At the given depth, recipient repertoires were over 97% de novo clonotypes. Pathologically expanded recipient clonotypes increased progressively from day 30 to day 180 as diversity fell.

Germline V lookup: CDR1 LGHNA, CDR2 YNFKEQ. The CDR3 consists of 15 residues. Deletions cut 9 bases from V and 0 bases from J, with 15 bases between. This clone was recorded a few times. Its matching antigen is unknown. The data were produced by immunoSEQ multiplex PCR, yet TCRdb's version contains in-frame clones alone and is incomplete. In the table there are about 11,000 clones, under 55% of which are singletons. This receptor was identified in a male patient aged 50 to 59 who had an allogeneic stem cell transplant from an unrelated donor, so the T cells may come from the graft donor. Some clones in this sample may be carry-over from other donors' samples. The chain recombines TRBV4-2 with TRBJ2-4, with a tentative D call TRBD2 (5 bases). The sequenced sample was PBMCs, obtained 30 days after allogeneic stem cell transplant. DNA of the CDR3: TGTGCCAGTACCCCTAGCCTGATAGCCAAAAACATTCAGTACTTC. Its translation is CASTPSLIAKNIQYF.